Listed here are 23 T cell receptor beta chains from one sample, sequenced in a study of monozygotic twins with inflammatory bowel disease. TCRdb reprocessed the 5' RACE reads and reports one entry per CDR3 protein, with no DNA. The sample includes 300,000 to 400,000 distinct CDR3 sequences. The sequencing input was blood. These receptors all come from a human donor with ulcerative colitis or Crohn's disease, or a healthy co-twin of an affected twin (not recorded which).

This chain connects TRBV20-1 to TRBJ2-3; there is no DNA to check the TCRdb D call of TRBD2. This CDR3 is built from 14 residues. Germline CDR1 reads DFQATT; CDR2 reads SNEGSKA (reference sequence). This CDR3 is CSAHLAGNTDTQYF.

The V and J genes are TRBV11-3 and TRBJ2-2. This CDR3 has 17 residues. Germline CDR1 reads SGHNT; CDR2 reads YENEEA. The CDR3 region is CASSLDRFTSDTGELFF.

The chain is built from TRBV12-3 or TRBV12-4 and TRBJ2-1; TCRdb gives TRBD1 as the D gene, but with no DNA this cannot be confirmed. This CDR3 has 15 residues. CDR3 residues: CASSRGQGIHNEQFF.

The rearrangement links TRBV5-1 to TRBJ2-2; no DNA is available, so the TRBD1 call from TCRdb remains unchecked. The CDR3 consists of 15 residues. CDR1 and CDR2 (germline): SGHRS, YFSETQ. The CDR3 sequence is CASSTGQADTGELFF. The full variable domain, rest sourced from reference TRBV5-1 and TRBJ2-2, is KAGVTQTPRYLIKTRGQQVTLSCSPISGHRSVSWYQQTPGQGLQFLFEYFSETQRNKGNFPGRFSGRQFSNSRSEMNVSTLELGDSALYLCASSTGQADTGELFFGEGSRLTVL.

The chain carries TRBV5-1 and TRBJ2-3; TCRdb indicates TRBD2, and absent DNA this call remains unverified. This CDR3 has 16 residues. CDR1 SGHRS and CDR2 YFSETQ come from the germline V gene. Here the CDR3 reads CASSFIAGSSTDTQYF.

The J gene is TRBJ1-1, the V gene TRBV28; checking the TCRdb D call of TRBD1 is not possible without DNA. The CDR3 is 14 residues long. CDR1 and CDR2 from the germline V gene are MDHEN and SYDVKM. The CDR3 protein is CASRDRGLRPEAFF.

The V and J genes are TRBV6-5 and TRBJ1-2. CDR1 is MNHEY, CDR2 SVGAGI, per germline. This CDR3 comprises 12 residues. The CDR3 loop is CATTPGYYGYTF.

The chain is built from TRBV28 and TRBJ1-2; TCRdb indicates TRBD1, and absent DNA this call remains unverified. This CDR3 comprises 15 residues. Germline V gene sequence: CDR1 MDHEN, CDR2 SYDVKM. The CDR3: CASSFTGYRHYGYTF.

The J gene is TRBJ1-4, the V gene TRBV20-1; TCRdb indicates TRBD1, and absent DNA this call remains unverified. The CDR3 length is 15 residues. Germline V gives CDR1 DFQATT, CDR2 SNEGSKA (reference sequence). CDR3 loop: CSAPNRDGAPEKLFF.

The chain carries TRBV5-4 and TRBJ2-7. This CDR3 is 14 amino acids long. CDR1 is SGHNT, CDR2 YYREEE, per germline (reference sequence). This chain's CDR3 is CASSLRVIGTQQYF.

This chain joins TRBV12-3 or TRBV12-4 and TRBJ2-5; TCRdb's assignment of TRBD1 cannot be checked, as there is no DNA. The CDR3 length is 15 residues. The CDR3 here is CASSPGTGLRETQYF.

The chain combines TRBV25-1 with TRBJ2-7; absent DNA, TCRdb's TRBD2 call cannot be checked. The CDR3 consists of 14 residues. CDR1 and CDR2 from the germline V gene are MGHDK and SYGVNS. CDR3 amino acids: CASASGGRSYEQYF.

The J gene is TRBJ2-3, the V gene TRBV6-2 or TRBV6-3; TCRdb selects TRBD2, and the lack of DNA leaves this call unchecked. CDR3 length equals 18 residues. Per the germline V gene, CDR1 is MNHEY and CDR2 is SVGEGT. Here the CDR3 reads CASLLGRLAGHRTDTQYF.

The chain combines TRBV7-6 with TRBJ2-5; TCRdb picks TRBD1, but there is no DNA to check that call. Germline V CDR1 and CDR2: SGHVS, FNYEAQ. This CDR3 is 18 amino acids long. CDR3 loop: CASSLVGEGQATLETQYF. The full variable domain, with the rest looked up from reference TRBV7-6 and TRBJ2-5, is GAGVSQSPRYKVTKRGQDVALRCDPISGHVSLYWYRQALGQGPEFLTYFNYEAQQDKSGLPNDRFSAERPEGSISTLTIQRTEQRDSAMYRCASSLVGEGQATLETQYFGPGTRLLVL.

The chain recombines TRBV5-1 with TRBJ1-4. The CDR3 length is 13 residues. Germline V gene lookup returns CDR1 SGHRS and CDR2 YFSETQ. CDR3 sequence reads: CASRGATNEKLFF.

The CDR3 is CSARTLPTGANEQIF. V gene TRBV20-1 combines with J gene TRBJ2-1; as DNA is missing, the TRBD2 call by TCRdb cannot be tested. CDR1 DFQATT and CDR2 SNEGSKA come from the germline V gene (reference sequence). The CDR3 is 15 amino acids.

The chain has TRBV5-5 and TRBJ1-5; TCRdb calls TRBD1, which cannot be checked without DNA. CDR1 and CDR2 (germline): SGHKS, YYEKEE (reference sequence). The CDR3 spans 15 residues. The CDR3 protein is CASSPKGGINQPQHF.

The CDR3 sequence: CSTGPLGDSTDTQYF. The chain is built from TRBV29-1 and TRBJ2-3; checking the TCRdb D call of TRBD1 is not possible without DNA. The CDR3 totals 15 residues. CDR1 and CDR2 (germline): SQVTM, ANQGSEA.

V usage is TRBV10-2 and J usage is TRBJ2-2; TCRdb reports TRBD2, a call that lacks DNA to check it against. This CDR3 spans 14 amino acids. The germline CDR1 and CDR2 sequences are WSHSY and SAAADI. The CDR3 spells CASSSGTNTGELFF.

This chain connects TRBV5-5 to TRBJ2-7; TCRdb's D gene call, TRBD2, goes unchecked for lack of DNA. The CDR3 totals 15 residues. CDR1 and CDR2 (germline): SGHKS, YYEKEE (reference sequence). CDR3 loop: CASSRLLAGVYEQYF.

This chain uses TRBV4-3 with TRBJ2-5; the D call from TCRdb, TRBD2, cannot be confirmed without DNA. CDR3 length: 15 residues. The germline V gene encodes CDR1 LGHNA and CDR2 YSLEER. CDR3 amino acids: CASSQGEGLGETQYF.

The rearrangement uses TRBV15 and TRBJ2-5; the TCRdb call, TRBD2, lacks DNA for checking. This CDR3 has 17 amino acids. The germline V gene encodes CDR1 LNHNV and CDR2 YYDKDF (reference sequence). Here the CDR3 reads CATSRTGTARSRETQYF.

The chain is built from TRBV7-3 and TRBJ2-6; TCRdb picks TRBD1, but there is no DNA to check that call. The CDR3 is 15 amino acids. CDR1 SGHTA and CDR2 FQGTGA come from the germline V gene. The chain's CDR3 is CASSGQNPGANVLTF.